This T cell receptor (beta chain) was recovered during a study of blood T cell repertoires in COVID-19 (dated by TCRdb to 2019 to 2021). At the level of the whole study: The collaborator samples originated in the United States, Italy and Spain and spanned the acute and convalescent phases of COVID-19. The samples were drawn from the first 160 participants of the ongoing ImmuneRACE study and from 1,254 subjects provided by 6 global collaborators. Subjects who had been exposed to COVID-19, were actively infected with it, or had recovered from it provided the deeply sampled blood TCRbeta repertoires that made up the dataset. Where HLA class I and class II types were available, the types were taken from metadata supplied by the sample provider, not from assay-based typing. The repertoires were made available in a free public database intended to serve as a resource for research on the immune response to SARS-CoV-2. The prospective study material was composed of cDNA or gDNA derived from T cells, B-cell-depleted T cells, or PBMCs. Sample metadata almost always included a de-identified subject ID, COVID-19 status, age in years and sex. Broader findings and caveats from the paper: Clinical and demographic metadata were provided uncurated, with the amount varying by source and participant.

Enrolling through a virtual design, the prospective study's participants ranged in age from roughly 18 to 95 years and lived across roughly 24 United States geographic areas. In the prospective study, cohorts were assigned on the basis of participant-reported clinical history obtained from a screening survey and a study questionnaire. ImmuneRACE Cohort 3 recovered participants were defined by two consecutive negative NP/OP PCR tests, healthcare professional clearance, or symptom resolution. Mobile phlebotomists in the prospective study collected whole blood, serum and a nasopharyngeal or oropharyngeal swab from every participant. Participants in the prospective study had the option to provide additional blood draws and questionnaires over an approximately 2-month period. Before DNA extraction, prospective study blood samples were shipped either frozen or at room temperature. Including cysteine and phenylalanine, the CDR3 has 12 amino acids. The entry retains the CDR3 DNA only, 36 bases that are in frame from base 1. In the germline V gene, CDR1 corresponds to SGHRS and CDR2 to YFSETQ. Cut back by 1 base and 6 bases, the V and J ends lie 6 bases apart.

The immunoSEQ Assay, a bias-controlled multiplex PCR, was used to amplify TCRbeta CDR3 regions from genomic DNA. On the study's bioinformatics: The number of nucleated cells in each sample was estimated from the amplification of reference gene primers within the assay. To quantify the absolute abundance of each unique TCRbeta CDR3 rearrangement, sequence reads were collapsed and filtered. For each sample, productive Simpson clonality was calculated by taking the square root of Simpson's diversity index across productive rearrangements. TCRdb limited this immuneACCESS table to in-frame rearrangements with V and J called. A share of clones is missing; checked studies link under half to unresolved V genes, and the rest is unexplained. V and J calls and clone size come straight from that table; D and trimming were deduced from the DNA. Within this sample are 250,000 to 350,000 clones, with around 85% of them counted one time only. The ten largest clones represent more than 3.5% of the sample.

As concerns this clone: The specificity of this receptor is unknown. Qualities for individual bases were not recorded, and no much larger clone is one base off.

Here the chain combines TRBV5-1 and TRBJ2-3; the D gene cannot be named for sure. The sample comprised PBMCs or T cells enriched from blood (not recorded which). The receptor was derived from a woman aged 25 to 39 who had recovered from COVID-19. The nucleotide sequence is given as TGCGCCAGCAGCTTGCCTGGCGATACGCAGTATTTT. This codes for CASSLPGDTQYF.